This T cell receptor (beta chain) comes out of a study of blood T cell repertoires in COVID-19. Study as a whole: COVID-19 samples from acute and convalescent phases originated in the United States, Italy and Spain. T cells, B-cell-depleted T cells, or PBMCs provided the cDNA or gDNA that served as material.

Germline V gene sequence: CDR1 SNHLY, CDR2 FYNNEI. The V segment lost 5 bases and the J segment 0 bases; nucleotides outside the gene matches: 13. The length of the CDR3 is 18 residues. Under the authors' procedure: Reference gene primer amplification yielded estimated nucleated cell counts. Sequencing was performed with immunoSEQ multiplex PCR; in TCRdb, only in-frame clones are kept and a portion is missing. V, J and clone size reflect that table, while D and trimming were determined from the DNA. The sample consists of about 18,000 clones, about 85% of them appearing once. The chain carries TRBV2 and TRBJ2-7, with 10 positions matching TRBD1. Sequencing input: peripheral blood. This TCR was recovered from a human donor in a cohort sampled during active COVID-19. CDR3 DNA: TGTGCCAGCAGTACGCCCGGGACAGGGGCCAGAATCTCCTACGAGCAGTACTTC. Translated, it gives CASSTPGTGARISYEQYF.